This is a list of T cell receptor beta chains from one sample in a study of technical replicates of blood from several donors. TCRdb's table, derived via immunoSEQ multiplex PCR, lists solely in-frame clones and lacks some. The table includes some 48,000 clones, about 93% detected once. Specimen: PBMCs. Every receptor here comes from a human donor in good health. Some clones in this sample may be carry-over from other donors' samples. The CDR3 runs from the conserved cysteine through the conserved F or W. The D gene is left open where the match is weak. Clone size, where shown, is once, few, many, or a class for clones that have expanded.

clone size	V gene	J gene	D gene	CDR3 DNA	CDR3 protein
.	TRBV9	TRBJ2-7	.	TGTGCCAGCAGCGCAGACATGTCCTACGAGCAGTACTTC	CASSADMSYEQYF
.	TRBV7-2	TRBJ1-5	.	TGTGCCAGCAGCTACGGGCGGGATCAGCCCCAGCATTTT	CASSYGRDQPQHF
.	TRBV2	TRBJ1-2	.	TGTGCCAGCACAGCTAACTATGGCTACACCTTC	CASTANYGYTF
.	TRBV7-8	TRBJ2-3	.	TGTGCCAGCAGGCTGACGAGTGGTGGGGGCAATCGGGATACGCAGTATTTT	CASRLTSGGGNRDTQYF
.	TRBV7-2	TRBJ2-7	TRBD2	TGTGCCAGCAGCGGGACCAGCGGGAGGAATGCCGAGCAGTACTTC	CASSGTSGRNAEQYF
.	TRBV6-5	TRBJ1-4	TRBD1	TGTGCCAGCAAGACCGGGACAGGGTCTGAAAAACTGTTTTTT	CASKTGTGSEKLFF
few	TRBV7-9	TRBJ1-1	.	TGTGCCAGCAGCTTAGGACAGGACTTGAACACTGAAGCTTTCTTT	CASSLGQDLNTEAFF
.	TRBV5-1	TRBJ2-2	TRBD2	TGCGCCAGCAGGAGACTAGCGGGAGATACTGGCGGGGAGCTGTTTTTT	CASRRLAGDTGGELFF
.	TRBV9	TRBJ1-1	TRBD1	TGTGCCAGCAGCGGGGGGACAGGGGCGAACACTGAAGCTTTCTTT	CASSGGTGANTEAFF
.	TRBV29-1	TRBJ2-6	.	TGCAGCGTTGGGGGAATACAGGGATCTGGGGCCAACGTCCTGACTTTC	CSVGGIQGSGANVLTF
.	TRBV6-1	TRBJ2-5	TRBD2	TGTGCCAGCAGTACCCCCGGGGGAGGGATCGAGACCCAGTACTTC	CASSTPGGGIETQYF
.	TRBV2	TRBJ2-5	TRBD1	TGTGCCAGCAGGCAAGTGACAGGGGTTCGAGAGACCCAGTACTTC	CASRQVTGVRETQYF
.	TRBV7-6	TRBJ2-7	.	TGTGCCAGCAGCTTAGTGGGGCAGGGTAACGACGAGCAGTACTTC	CASSLVGQGNDEQYF
once	TRBV30	TRBJ2-1	TRBD2	TGTGCCTGGAGTGCGGCTAGCGGCGAGTTCTTC	CAWSAASGEFF
.	TRBV7-6	TRBJ1-2	.	TGTGCCAGCAGCCCCGACAGCTATGGCTACACCTTC	CASSPDSYGYTF
.	TRBV20-1	TRBJ2-7	.	TGCAGTGCTAGAGAGGAGCACGAGCAGTACTTC	CSAREEHEQYF